The clone carrying this T cell receptor beta chain showed up just a few times. Germline V CDR1 and CDR2: WNHNN, SYGVQD (reference sequence). The CDR3 is 18 residues long. The V end was cut by 0 bases, the J end by 0 bases, with 17 bases between. These data are taken from a study of blood T cell repertoires in COVID-19. The wider study: PBMCs, B-cell-depleted T cells, or T cells were the source of the cDNA or gDNA that made up the material.

As handled by the study authors: Amplifying reference gene primers gave estimates of nucleated cell counts. Clones were read by immunoSEQ multiplex PCR, and TCRdb kept only the in-frame ones, dropping some. V and J calls plus clone size are reproduced from that table; the DNA served to infer D and trimming. Here the sample spans around 230,000 clones, roughly 86% being singletons. Everyone who took part was 18 to 89 years old, and they came from some 23 US areas. Cohort placement rested on clinical history that participants reported themselves. V usage is TRBV10-1 and J usage is TRBJ1-2; D call uncertain. Material for sequencing was PBMCs or T cells enriched from blood (not recorded which). The sequence was obtained from a woman in her twenties or thirties with acute COVID-19. In DNA form, the CDR3 reads TGCGCCAGCAGTGAGTCATCGCAGGTCCCTTTGACTAACTATGGCTACACCTTC. This codes for CASSESSQVPLTNYGYTF.